This T cell receptor beta chain was obtained from a study of molecular identifiers for immune sequencing clone quantification. Study-wide results and limits: Spike-in Jurkat TCR RNA from a single cell reportedly registered among about 1 million naive cells.

V gave up 5 bases and J gave up 9 bases; unmatched junction bases: 10. Germline values: CDR1 MDHEN, CDR2 SYDVKM. This CDR3 is built from 15 residues. This clonotype was seen repeatedly, ten times or more. The antigen is unknown. Each CDR3 protein is one row after TCRdb ran MiXCR on the PCR reads. Of about half a million distinct CDR3 sequences listed, around 23% are singletons. This sequence was found in a human donor in good health. Some libraries in this study had Jurkat cell RNA spiked in. The chain carries TRBV28 and TRBJ1-6; 7 bases match TRBD1. Sequenced: naive CD8+ T cells from blood, with Jurkat cell RNA spiked in. Subset denoted: FACS-sorted CD8+CD4-CCR7+CD45RA+ naive T cells. The CDR3 reads CASSPLQGVPSPLHF. CDR3 sequence (DNA): TGTGCCAGCAGTCCTCTCCAGGGGGTTCCTTCACCCCTCCACTTT.